The rows below give T cell receptor beta chains drawn from one sample of a study of shared clonotypes between healthy human individuals. TCRdb's table, derived via immunoSEQ multiplex PCR, lists solely in-frame clones and lacks some. The profile covers 850,000 to 1,100,000 clones, with 70% to 80% appearing a single time and 0.7% to 0.95% taken by the ten largest. The sequenced sample consisted of memory CD4+ T cells from PBMCs. The receptors shown here come from a man between 18 and 29 years old in good health. Some clones in this sample may be carry-over from other donors' samples. Both conserved end residues are part of each CDR3. The order of the fields is V gene, D gene, clone size, J gene, CDR3 DNA, CDR3 protein. A D gene is named only where the DNA matches it firmly. Size values are once, few and many counts, or a class for expanded clones, and some rows have none.

V gene: TRBV5-1
D gene: TRBD1
clone size: .
J gene: TRBJ2-1
CDR3 DNA: TGCGCCAGCAGCTTGGATCCGGACAGGGGCAATGAGCAGTTCTTC
CDR3 protein: CASSLDPDRGNEQFF

V gene: TRBV7-2
D gene: TRBD1
clone size: .
J gene: TRBJ2-3
CDR3 DNA: TGTGCCAGCAGCCGAAGGGCCCACAGGGGGGCAGGCGATACGCAGTATTTT
CDR3 protein: CASSRRAHRGAGDTQYF

V gene: TRBV27
D gene: TRBD1
clone size: .
J gene: TRBJ2-3
CDR3 DNA: TGTGCCAGCAGTTTATCGAGGGTTCCAGGGGGTGGAGATACGCAGTATTTT
CDR3 protein: CASSLSRVPGGGDTQYF

V gene: TRBV11-2
D gene: .
clone size: .
J gene: TRBJ2-3
CDR3 DNA: TGTGCCAGCAGCTCGTTTGGACCGACAGATACGCAGTATTTT
CDR3 protein: CASSSFGPTDTQYF

V gene: TRBV19
D gene: .
clone size: .
J gene: TRBJ1-5
CDR3 DNA: TGTGCCAGTAGTATAAAAGACGCGAGCAATCAGCCCCAGCATTTT
CDR3 protein: CASSIKDASNQPQHF

V gene: TRBV10-3
D gene: .
clone size: .
J gene: TRBJ2-3
CDR3 DNA: TGTGCCATCAGGGACCTGGGGGCGGGAGTTACGCAGTATTTT
CDR3 protein: CAIRDLGAGVTQYF

V gene: TRBV5-1
D gene: .
clone size: .
J gene: TRBJ2-7
CDR3 DNA: TGCGCCAGCAGCTTGGCCGAGCCCCCCTACGAGCAGTACTTC
CDR3 protein: CASSLAEPPYEQYF

V gene: TRBV20-1
D gene: .
clone size: .
J gene: TRBJ1-2
CDR3 DNA: TGCAGTGTCTATTCTGGGAAAGGCTACACCTTC
CDR3 protein: CSVYSGKGYTF

V gene: TRBV9
D gene: .
clone size: once
J gene: TRBJ2-3
CDR3 DNA: TGTGCCAGCAGCTCCCACCCTCTCGCCACAGATACGCAGTATTTT
CDR3 protein: CASSSHPLATDTQYF

V gene: TRBV30
D gene: .
clone size: .
J gene: TRBJ1-1
CDR3 DNA: TGTGCCTGGAGACCGAAGGGGGAAATGAACACTGAAGCTTTCTTT
CDR3 protein: CAWRPKGEMNTEAFF

V gene: TRBV5-1
D gene: TRBD1
clone size: .
J gene: TRBJ2-7
CDR3 DNA: TGCGCCAGCAGGGGGACAGACCTCTACGAGCAGTACTTC
CDR3 protein: CASRGTDLYEQYF